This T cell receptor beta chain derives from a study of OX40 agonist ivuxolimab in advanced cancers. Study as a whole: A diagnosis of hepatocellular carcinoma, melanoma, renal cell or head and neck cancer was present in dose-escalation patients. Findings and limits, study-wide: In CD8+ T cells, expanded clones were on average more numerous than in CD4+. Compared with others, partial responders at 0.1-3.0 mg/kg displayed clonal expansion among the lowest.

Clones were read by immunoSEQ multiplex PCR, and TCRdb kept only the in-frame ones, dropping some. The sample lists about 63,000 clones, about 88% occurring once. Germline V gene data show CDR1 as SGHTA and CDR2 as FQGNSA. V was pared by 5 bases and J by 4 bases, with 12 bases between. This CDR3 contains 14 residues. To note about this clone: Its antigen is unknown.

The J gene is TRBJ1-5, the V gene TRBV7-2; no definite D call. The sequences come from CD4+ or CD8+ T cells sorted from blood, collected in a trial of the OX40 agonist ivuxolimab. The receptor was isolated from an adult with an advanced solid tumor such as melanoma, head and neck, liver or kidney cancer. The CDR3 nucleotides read TGTGCCAGCAGCCTCAGAGACGGAAATCAGCCCCAGCATTTT. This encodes CASSLRDGNQPQHF. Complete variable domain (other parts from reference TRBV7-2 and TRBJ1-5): GAGVSQSPSNKVTEKGKDVELRCDPISGHTALYWYRQSLGQGLEFLIYFQGNSAPDKSGLPSDRFSAERTGGSVSTLTIQRTQQEDSAVYLCASSLRDGNQPQHFGDGTRLSIL.